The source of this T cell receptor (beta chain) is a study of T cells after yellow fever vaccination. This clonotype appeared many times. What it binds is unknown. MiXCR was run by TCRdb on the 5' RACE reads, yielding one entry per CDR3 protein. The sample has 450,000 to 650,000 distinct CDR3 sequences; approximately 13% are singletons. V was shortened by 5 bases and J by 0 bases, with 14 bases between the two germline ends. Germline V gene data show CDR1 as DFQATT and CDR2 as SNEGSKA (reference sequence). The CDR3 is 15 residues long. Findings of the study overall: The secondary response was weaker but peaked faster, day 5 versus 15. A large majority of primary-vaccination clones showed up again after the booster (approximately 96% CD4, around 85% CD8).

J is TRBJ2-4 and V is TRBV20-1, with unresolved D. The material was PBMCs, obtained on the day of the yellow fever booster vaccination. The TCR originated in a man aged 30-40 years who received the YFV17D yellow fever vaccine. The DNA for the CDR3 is TGCAGTGCTGGCCTCGGGCCATTAGCCAAAAACATTCAGTACTTC. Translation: CSAGLGPLAKNIQYF.